Below, 27 T cell receptor beta chains from the same sample are listed, as sequenced in a study of blood T cells in healthy people across ages. The second PCR ran roughly 7 to 12 cycles with a sample-barcoded 5' primer and J-beta primers. TCRdb processed the 5' RACE reads anew with MiXCR; each CDR3 protein has one entry. The table has about 640,000 distinct CDR3 sequences, roughly three fifths seen once. The specimen sequenced was blood. These receptors were collected from a man aged 60 to 75 in good health.

The chain combines TRBV20-1 with TRBJ1-2; tentative D call: TRBD1 (5 bases). The V gene's germline CDR1 is DFQATT and CDR2 SNEGSKA (reference sequence). The V gene lost 3 bases and the J gene lost 6 bases, with 11 bases spanning the gap. CDR3 length: 12 amino acids. CDR3 coding DNA: TGCAGTGCTAGTTTGAGACAGAATGGCTACACCTTC. Its translation is CSASLRQNGYTF.

The CDR3 reads CASSVEADTQYF. CDR3 nucleotides: TGTGCCAGCAGCGTAGAGGCAGATACGCAGTATTTT. The chain carries TRBV9 and TRBJ2-3; no clear D. From germline, CDR1 is SGDLS and CDR2 YYNGEE. The CDR3 is 12 residues long. Trimming shortened V by 0 bases and J by 4 bases, and 3 bases separated the two germline ends. Together with reference TRBV9 and TRBJ2-3, the CDR3 gives the full variable domain: DSGVTQTPKHLITATGQRVTLRCSPRSGDLSVYWYQQSLDQGLQFLIQYYNGEERAKGNILERFSAQQFPDLHSELNLSSLELGDSALYFCASSVEADTQYFGPGTRLTVL.

The rearrangement joins TRBV29-1 to TRBJ2-6, with D hard to call. Germline CDR1 is SQVTM and CDR2 is ANQGSEA. CDR3 length: 18 amino acids. Trimming shortened V by 4 bases and J by 2 bases, and 21 bases separated the two germline ends. This CDR3 reads CSVANTSRNVAGANVLTF. The CDR3 coding sequence is TGCAGCGTTGCGAACACCTCAAGGAATGTAGCTGGGGCCAACGTCCTGACTTTC.

The count of this clonotype is one. The J gene is TRBJ1-4, the V gene TRBV14; D gene unclear. The germline V and J ends were trimmed by 0 bases and 4 bases, with 12 bases remaining between them. The CDR3 totals 16 residues. Germline V lookup: CDR1 SGHDN, CDR2 FVKESK. The CDR3 loop is CASSQESRRINEKLFF. In DNA, the CDR3 is TGTGCCAGCAGCCAAGAAAGTAGGAGGATTAATGAAAAACTGTTTTTT.

The genes are TRBV7-9 and TRBJ2-3; 9 nucleotides match TRBD2. CDR1 and CDR2 (germline): SEHNR, FQNEAQ (reference sequence). Trimming took 5 bases from V and 3 from J; bases not matched to a gene: 6. CDR3 length equals 15 residues. The CDR3 sequence is CASSLWRGGTDTQYF. The CDR3 coding sequence is TGTGCCAGCAGCCTTTGGCGGGGGGGAACAGATACGCAGTATTTT.

This rearrangement joins TRBV2 to TRBJ2-1; 10 bases are a match to TRBD1. This CDR3 spans 14 amino acids. The germline V gene encodes CDR1 SNHLY and CDR2 FYNNEI. Unmatched junction bases numbered 4, after V lost 6 bases and J lost 5 bases. The CDR3 sequence is CASRDRGTDNEQFF. As DNA, the CDR3 is TGTGCCAGCAGGGACAGGGGGACCGACAATGAGCAGTTCTTC.

This clonotype was seen more than once but under ten times. This chain connects TRBV7-9 to TRBJ2-5; D is possibly TRBD1 (5 bases). From germline, CDR1 is SEHNR and CDR2 FQNEAQ (reference sequence). The CDR3 runs to 14 residues. Trimming cost V 5 bases and J 5 bases, with 15 bases left between them. The CDR3 loop reads CASSPQQGWETQYF. CDR3 DNA: TGTGCCAGCAGCCCCCAGCAGGGATGGGAGACCCAGTACTTC.

This sequence joins TRBV10-3 and TRBJ2-4; unclear D gene. The length of the CDR3 is 12 residues. CDR1 and CDR2 from the germline V gene are ENHRY and SYGVKD. Between the trimmed V and J ends, which lost 0 bases and 7 bases, there was a span of 4 bases. CDR3 bases: TGTGCCATCAGTGAGTCGACGAACATTCAGTACTTC. Residues: CAISESTNIQYF.

The chain combines TRBV10-3 with TRBJ2-1; a possible D gene is TRBD2 (5 bases). The germline gives CDR1 ENHRY, CDR2 SYGVKD. V was clipped by 5 bases and J by 9 bases, with 14 bases between them. The length of the CDR3 is 13 residues. CDR3 sequence: CAISREASSEQFF. The CDR3 DNA reads as TGTGCCATCAGTAGAGAAGCTAGCAGTGAGCAGTTCTTC.

This chain joins TRBV6-6 and TRBJ1-1, with a tentative D call TRBD1 (5 bases). Trimming left V 0 bases short and J 2 bases short, with 10 bases between. The CDR3 sequence is 15 residues long. Per the germline V gene, CDR1 is MNHNY and CDR2 is SVGAGI (reference sequence). The CDR3 sequence: CASSYSKGINTEAFF. In DNA, the CDR3 is TGTGCCAGCAGTTACTCCAAGGGGATCAACACTGAAGCTTTCTTT.

The chain uses TRBV5-8 and TRBJ2-5; D is possibly TRBD1 (6 bases). The CDR3 sequence is 14 residues long. Trimming removed 0 bases at V and 4 bases at J, with 10 bases between. The germline V gene encodes CDR1 SGHTS and CDR2 YDEGEE. The CDR3 coding sequence is TGTGCCAGCAGCTTGGTCAAAGGGGGAGAGACCCAGTACTTC. It is translated as CASSLVKGGETQYF.

V usage is TRBV18 and J usage is TRBJ2-1, with D perhaps TRBD2 (6 bases). This CDR3 is built from 14 residues. The V end was cut by 6 bases, the J end by 7 bases, with 16 bases between. Germline V gives CDR1 KGHSH, CDR2 LQKENI. The CDR3 spells CASSPYGGKNEQFF. Here the CDR3 DNA reads TGTGCCAGCTCCCCATATGGGGGGAAGAATGAGCAGTTCTTC.

The CDR3 reads CASSSGQGLNWEQFF. The CDR3 DNA sequence: TGTGCCAGCAGCTCCGGACAGGGATTGAATTGGGAGCAGTTCTTC. The chain couples TRBV13 to TRBJ2-1; 8 bases match TRBD1. V gave up 4 bases and J gave up 10 bases; unmatched junction bases: 12. The CDR3 runs 15 residues. Germline V gene sequence: CDR1 PRHDT, CDR2 FYEKMQ (reference sequence).

The V and J genes are TRBV27 and TRBJ1-2; TRBD1 agrees at 9 bases. With 3 bases clipped from V and 2 bases from J, the junction kept 10 bases outside the gene matches. The CDR3 runs to 17 residues. Germline V lookup: CDR1 MNHEY, CDR2 SMNVEV (reference sequence). For the CDR3, the DNA is TGTGCCAGCAGTTTTGGTCGGGGACAGGGAACAAACTATGGCTACACCTTC. As protein: CASSFGRGQGTNYGYTF.

CDR3 in amino acids: CASSPTQRRGGTDTQYF. DNA for the CDR3: TGTGCCAGCAGCCCTACCCAGAGGCGGGGGGGCACAGATACGCAGTATTTT. The chain uses TRBV6-2 or TRBV6-3 and TRBJ2-3; 8 bases line up with TRBD2. Germline assignment: CDR1 MNHEY and CDR2 SVGEGT. After removal of 6 bases from V and 1 base from J, the junction contained 12 bases not matched to a gene. The length of the CDR3 is 17 residues.

With respect to this clonotype: One end of the junction does not line up with germline, which may come from a read error. V is TRBV7-9 and J is TRBJ2-7, with 11 bases lining up with TRBD2. Near its end, the DNA agrees better with TRBJ2-5, so the J call may be wrong. The germline gives CDR1 SEHNR, CDR2 FQNEAQ (reference sequence). This CDR3 contains 17 residues. CDR3 sequence reads: CPSSFGTSGRGQETQYF. The CDR3 coding sequence is TGTCCCAGCAGCTTTGGGACTAGCGGCCGCGGCCAAGAGACCCAGTACTTC.

The chain combines TRBV4-1 with TRBJ1-1, with D hard to call. The V end lost 2 bases, the J end lost 4 bases, and 14 bases lay between the germline ends. Germline lookup yields CDR1 MGHRA and CDR2 YSYEKL. The length of the CDR3 is 15 residues. Here the CDR3 reads CASSQPRIGSTEAFF. For the CDR3, the DNA is TGCGCCAGCAGCCAACCAAGGATAGGGAGCACTGAAGCTTTCTTT.

The chain joins TRBV2 to TRBJ2-5; 10 bases are a match to TRBD2. The CDR3 loop spans 18 amino acids. V lost 5 bases, J lost 1 base, and 13 bases stayed unmatched. Germline CDR1 is SNHLY and CDR2 is FYNNEI. The CDR3 reads CASSFGGTSAGTQETQYF. CDR3 in DNA: TGTGCCAGCAGTTTCGGGGGGACTAGCGCTGGCACCCAAGAGACCCAGTACTTC.

The chain carries TRBV12-3 or TRBV12-4 and TRBJ2-1; TRBD1 matches at 9 bases. The trim removed 7 bases at V and 8 bases at J, leaving 15 bases unmatched. CDR3 length: 16 amino acids. The CDR3 coding sequence is TGTGCCAGCATTCACAAGCTGGGACAGGGTCCCCATGAGCAGTTCTTC. It specifies CASIHKLGQGPHEQFF.

The genes are TRBV3-1 and TRBJ2-5; D call uncertain. The J call may be in error: the DNA end matches TRBJ2-7 better. This CDR3 has 11 amino acids. The germline V gene encodes CDR1 LGHDT and CDR2 YNNKEL (reference sequence). Here the CDR3 reads CASSQEHEQYF. The CDR3 DNA reads as TGTGCCAGCAGCCAAGAACACGAGCAGTACTTC.

CDR3 residues: CASSPRTSGEQYF. In DNA form, the CDR3 reads TGTGCCAGCAGTCCCCGGACCTCCGGGGAGCAGTACTTC. The chain employs TRBV14 and TRBJ2-5, with D perhaps TRBD2 (5 bases). Per germline, CDR1 SGHDN and CDR2 FVKESK. V was trimmed by 6 bases and J by 11 bases, leaving 19 bases between them. CDR3 size: 13 residues.

Concerning this clonotype: Possible read error: a much larger clone is one base away. The chain combines TRBV6-6 with TRBJ2-4; D is unclear. Trimming took off 5 bases at V and 3 bases at J, with 14 bases between the two ends. Germline lookup yields CDR1 MNHNY and CDR2 SVGAGI (reference sequence). This CDR3 comprises 15 residues. CDR3 sequence: CASSPGPLGKNIQYF. In DNA form, the CDR3 reads TGTGCCAGCAGTCCTGGACCTCTAGGCAAAAACATTCAGTACTTC.

This chain links TRBV5-1 with TRBJ1-2; D gene ambiguous. Trimming stripped 9 bases from V and 2 bases from J, with 14 bases between. Germline values: CDR1 SGHRS, CDR2 YFSETQ. The CDR3 extends over 13 amino acids. This CDR3 is CATKIGKNYGYTF. The DNA for the CDR3 is TGCGCCACCAAAATCGGGAAGAACTATGGCTACACCTTC.

To note about this clonotype: Mismatch with germline at one junction end may stem from a read error. CDR3 bases: TGCAGCGTTGAATCTAGCCGGGGGCCAAGCACGGATACGCAGTATTTT. As protein: CSVESSRGPSTDTQYF. This chain uses TRBV29-1 with TRBJ2-3; the D call may be TRBD1 or TRBD2 (6 bases each). Germline CDR1 is SQVTM and CDR2 is ANQGSEA. This CDR3 comprises 16 residues.

The sample holds a few counts of this clonotype. V usage is TRBV5-1 and J usage is TRBJ2-7, with D possibly TRBD1 on 6 matching bases. V gave up 0 bases and J gave up 7 bases, with 11 bases separating them. Per the germline V gene, CDR1 is SGHRS and CDR2 is YFSETQ. The CDR3 is 13 amino acids. The CDR3 DNA reads as TGCGCCAGCAGCTTGGACAGGGTAGGGGAGCAGTACTTC. Amino acids: CASSLDRVGEQYF.

The rearrangement links TRBV6-6 to TRBJ2-1, with a tentative D call TRBD1 (6 bases). V gave up 7 bases and J gave up 2 bases, with 12 bases separating them. Looked up from germline, CDR1 is MNHNY and CDR2 is SVGAGI (reference sequence). The CDR3 sequence is 14 residues long. This CDR3 reads CASNPRTAYNEQFF. The CDR3 DNA follows: TGTGCCAGCAACCCTAGGACAGCCTACAATGAGCAGTTCTTC.

The chain links TRBV6-1 to TRBJ2-1; 8 bases line up with TRBD2. The V gene end was trimmed by 0 bases and the J gene end by 10 bases; junction bases not matched to a gene: 11. CDR1 is MNHNS, CDR2 SASEGT, per germline. The CDR3 has 16 residues. The CDR3 protein is CASSEAPGGAPYEQFF. The CDR3 nucleotides read TGTGCCAGCAGTGAAGCGCCGGGGGGGGCCCCCTACGAGCAGTTCTTC.